The subject of this entry is one T cell receptor beta chain. What this receptor recognizes is not known. Base quality data are lacking; no much larger clone is found one base away. This sample is part of a study of T cell changes during pregnancy in multiple sclerosis (dated by TCRdb to between 2019 and 2020). Regarding the complete study: The study examined how the T cell repertoire changed over the course of pregnancy in women with multiple sclerosis.

The receptor library was made with the immunoSEQ multiplex PCR assay. TCRdb limited this immuneACCESS table to in-frame rearrangements with V and J called. A share of clones is missing; checked studies link under half to unresolved V genes, and the rest is unexplained. The sample includes about 41,000 clones, with 90% observed a single time. The ten largest clones represent roughly 7.2% of the sample. Taken from the germline V gene, the CDR1 and CDR2 loops are MNHEY and SVGAGI. There are 13 amino acids in the CDR3, from cysteine to phenylalanine inclusive. The retained sequence is limited to the CDR3, 39 bases, with the frame set at the first base. V was cut back by 0 bases and J by 10 bases, leaving a gap of 10 bases between them.

The V and J segments used are TRBV6-5 and TRBJ2-1; the D gene is possibly TRBD1, with 6 bases matching. The sequence was obtained from a female donor with multiple sclerosis, enrolled in a pregnancy study. The material sequenced was CD8+ T cells from peripheral blood mononuclear cells, taken in the third trimester of pregnancy. CDR3 sequence: CASSYSSDREQFF. Here is the DNA: TGTGCCAGCAGTTACTCGAGCGACAGGGAGCAGTTCTTC.